This T cell receptor beta chain was observed in a study of CD8+ T cells in alopecia areata. Peripheral blood and lesional scalp punch biopsies were taken from alopecia areata patients. RNA was extracted and reverse transcribed into cDNA as the sequencing template. The method was immunoSEQ multiplex PCR; TCRdb's version includes in-frame clones alone and lacks a portion of them. The sample lists approximately 180,000 clones; about 72% were seen once. Trimming removed 7 bases from V and 4 bases from J, with 14 bases in between. Germline CDR1 reads SQVTM; CDR2 reads ANQGSEA. The CDR3 loop spans 13 amino acids. In the case of this clone: What it binds is unknown.

Study findings and constraints: Lesional scalp exceeded normal scalp in clonality, especially in alopecia totalis/universalis. TCRs were shared less clearly across patients than in mice, possibly for HLA-related reasons.

The sample was CD8+ T cells sorted from blood, taken at week 0. The chain joins TRBV29-1 to TRBJ2-1; perhaps TRBD2 as D (6 bases). This clonotype was obtained from a human donor with alopecia areata. DNA for the CDR3: TGCAGCGCCACTGGGGGGTCTTACAATGAGCAGTTCTTC. Its protein product is CSATGGSYNEQFF.